This is a list of T cell receptor beta chains from one sample in a study of shared clonotypes between healthy human individuals. The table came from immunoSEQ multiplex PCR; TCRdb's copy has only in-frame clones and leaves some out. The sample holds under 2,500,000 clones; approximately 94% are singletons and the top ten take 0.13%. The sample was naive CD4+ T cells sorted from blood. The receptors were gathered from a man younger than 35 in good health. The CDR3 runs from the conserved cysteine through the conserved F or W. A D gene is named only where the DNA matches it firmly. Not every row has a clone size; where given, it reads once, few, many or a size class.

V	size	D	J	length	DNA	CDR3
TRBV5-1	.	.	TRBJ1-5	16	TGCGCCAGCAGCCGAGGGGGTAATGAGGCCAATCAGCCCCAGCATTTT	CASSRGGNEANQPQHF
TRBV4-1	.	.	TRBJ2-7	14	TGCGCCAGCAGCCATCCGGGTCGGACCTACGAGCAGTACTTC	CASSHPGRTYEQYF
TRBV27	.	.	TRBJ1-1	15	TGTGCCAGCAGTACCCTTCTTGGAGTGAACACTGAAGCTTTCTTT	CASSTLLGVNTEAFF
TRBV19	.	TRBD1	TRBJ2-1	15	TGTGCCAGTAGTATAGGGGGGACAGCCGACAATGAGCAGTTCTTC	CASSIGGTADNEQFF
TRBV18	.	TRBD2	TRBJ2-3	21	TGTGCCAGCTCACGGAACCAAGCCTTTTCTGGGCGGGAGGTAGTCTGGGATACGCAGTATTTT	CASSRNQAFSGREVVWDTQYF
TRBV4-1	.	TRBD2	TRBJ2-1	14	TGCGCCAGCAGCGGGCTAGCGGCCTACAATGAGCAGTTCTTC	CASSGLAAYNEQFF
TRBV21-1	.	.	TRBJ1-2	15	TGTGCCAGCAGCAAATCCTTTCGGACTCACTATGGCTACACCTTC	CASSKSFRTHYGYTF
TRBV5-1	.	.	TRBJ2-1	13	TGCGCCAGCAGCTTCGCAGGGGCCAATGAGCAGTTCTTC	CASSFAGANEQFF
TRBV20-1	few	.	TRBJ1-1	9	TGCAGTGCAATGAACCAAGCTTTCTTT	CSAMNQAFF
TRBV27	.	TRBD1	TRBJ1-6	14	TGTGCCAGCAGCACGGGACAGGGTAATTCACCCCTCCACTTT	CASSTGQGNSPLHF
TRBV19	.	.	TRBJ1-2	13	TGTGCCAGCCATAACCGGGGGAACGATGGCTACACCTTC	CASHNRGNDGYTF
TRBV4-3	.	.	TRBJ2-3	13	TGCGCCAGCAGCCGGGACTGGACCGATACGCAGTATTTT	CASSRDWTDTQYF
TRBV7-2	.	.	TRBJ2-7	15	TGTGCCAGCATCAGGGTGGCAGGGGCGTTCTACGAGCAGTACTTC	CASIRVAGAFYEQYF
TRBV7-9	.	TRBD1	TRBJ2-7	15	TGTGCCAGCAGCTTAACCGGGACAGGGGTGTCCGAGCAGTACTTC	CASSLTGTGVSEQYF
TRBV19	.	.	TRBJ2-2	16	TGTGCCAGTAGTATTCGATTGTATAGGGAGGCCGGGGAGCTGTTTTTT	CASSIRLYREAGELFF
TRBV6-6	once	TRBD1	TRBJ1-2	15	TGTGCCAGCAGTTCTACCACCTGGGACAGGAGTGGCTACACCTTC	CASSSTTWDRSGYTF
TRBV6-1	.	TRBD1	TRBJ1-4	13	TGTGCCAGCAGTGGACAGGGTAGGGAAAAACTGTTTTTT	CASSGQGREKLFF
TRBV4-1	.	TRBD2	TRBJ2-3	18	TGCGCCAGCAGCCAAGAGGACCCTAGCGGGGTTATGGCAGATACGCAGTATTTT	CASSQEDPSGVMADTQYF
TRBV5-1	.	TRBD2	TRBJ2-2	18	TGCGCCAGCAGCGGGGGTGGCTTTCTTAGCGGGACCCCCGGGGAGCTGTTTTTT	CASSGGGFLSGTPGELFF